Shown below are 20 T cell receptor beta chains from a single sample sequenced in a study of shared clonotypes between healthy human individuals. Sequenced by immunoSEQ multiplex PCR; TCRdb stores in-frame clones only, minus some. Altogether approximately 2.4 million clones are present, 90% to 97% being singletons, with the ten largest covering over 0.1%. Sequencing was performed on naive CD4+ T cells sorted from blood. Documented subset: CD45RA+ positively selected. These receptors were taken from a man aged 18 to 30 in good health.

With regard to this clone: The sample holds other DNA sequences that translate to the same CDR3. This chain uses TRBV29-1 with TRBJ2-5; D perhaps matches TRBD2 (5 bases). The CDR3 is 12 amino acids. The V gene lost 3 bases and the J gene lost 5 bases, with 10 bases spanning the gap. Germline V gene sequence: CDR1 SQVTM, CDR2 ANQGSEA. In DNA form, the CDR3 reads TGCAGCGTTGACGGCGGGTTGGAGACCCAGTACTTC. The encoded protein is CSVDGGLETQYF.

The V gene is TRBV5-6, the J gene TRBJ1-2; D not certain. V dropped 4 bases and J dropped 4 bases, with 8 bases sitting between them. This CDR3 has 12 amino acids. Germline CDR1 and CDR2: SGHDT and YYEEEE. CDR3 sequence: CASSPPGYGYTF. The CDR3 nucleotides are TGTGCCAGCAGCCCACCGGGCTATGGCTACACCTTC.

The chain joins TRBV19 to TRBJ2-5, with 11 bases matching TRBD2. CDR3 length: 16 amino acids. V shed 4 bases and J 2 bases; nucleotides not matched to a gene: 6. Germline CDR1 reads LNHDA; CDR2 reads SQIVND (reference sequence). The CDR3 DNA sequence: TGTGCCAGTAGTAACGGGGGACTAGCGGCACAAGAGACCCAGTACTTC. It encodes CASSNGGLAAQETQYF.

The genes are TRBV7-9 and TRBJ1-6, with a possible D match to TRBD1 (6 bases). The CDR3 is 14 amino acids. CDR1 and CDR2 (germline): SEHNR, FQNEAQ (reference sequence). Trimming took 3 bases from V and 11 from J, leaving 14 bases between them. The CDR3 is CASSFRQAETPLHF. The CDR3 DNA reads as TGTGCCAGCAGCTTCAGACAGGCCGAGACACCCCTCCACTTT. The full variable domain, its missing parts supplied by reference TRBV7-9 and TRBJ1-6, is DTGVSQNPRHKITKRGQNVTFRCDPISEHNRLYWYRQTLGQGPEFLTYFQNEAQLEKSRLLSDRFSAERPKGSFSTLEIQRTEQGDSAMYLCASSFRQAETPLHFGNGTRLTVT.

The J gene is TRBJ2-2, the V gene TRBV30, with 7 positions matching TRBD2. Germline CDR1 GTSNPN, CDR2 SVGIG (reference sequence). This CDR3 spans 13 amino acids. With 6 bases clipped from V and 4 bases from J, the junction kept 5 bases outside the gene matches. The CDR3 coding sequence is TGTGCCTGCACTGCTAGCGGCACCGGGGAGCTGTTTTTT. Its protein is CACTASGTGELFF.

This clone has just one count. Other DNA sequences within the sample encode an identical CDR3. The rearrangement joins TRBV5-4 to TRBJ1-1, with a weak D call TRBD1 (6 bases). This CDR3 is built from 14 residues. Germline CDR1 reads SGHNT; CDR2 reads YYREEE (reference sequence). Trimming took 0 bases from V and 4 from J, leaving 10 bases between them. CDR3 residues: CASSLEQGGTEAFF. The CDR3 DNA sequence: TGTGCCAGCAGCTTGGAACAGGGTGGCACTGAAGCTTTCTTT.

CDR3 bases: TGTGCCAGCAGCCTAAACCCGACAGGGGTCCAGGAGCAGTACTTC. This codes for CASSLNPTGVQEQYF. This chain joins TRBV5-4 and TRBJ2-7, with 8 bases matching TRBD1. There are 15 residues in the CDR3. Germline V lookup: CDR1 SGHNT, CDR2 YYREEE (reference sequence). The trim removed 4 bases at V and 7 bases at J, leaving 13 bases unmatched.

The chain is built from TRBV27 and TRBJ1-1; D is ambiguous. Trimming cost V 7 bases and J 0 bases, with 18 bases left between them. Looked up from germline, CDR1 is MNHEY and CDR2 is SMNVEV (reference sequence). The CDR3 spans 16 residues. The chain's CDR3 is CASTRIPRALNTEAFF. The CDR3 DNA follows: TGTGCCAGCACCCGCATCCCTCGGGCCCTGAACACTGAAGCTTTCTTT.

This clone appeared once. The chain combines TRBV9 with TRBJ2-7; unclear D gene. This CDR3 is built from 14 residues. V lost 4 bases, J lost 2 bases, and 13 bases lay in between. Looked up from germline, CDR1 is SGDLS and CDR2 is YYNGEE. CDR3 bases: TGTGCCAGCAGCCCGTGGACGGCTCCCTACGAGCAGTACTTC. It encodes CASSPWTAPYEQYF.

J is TRBJ1-2 and V is TRBV6-1, with D perhaps TRBD1 (6 bases). V was trimmed by 3 bases and J by 5 bases, leaving 10 bases between them. This CDR3 spans 13 amino acids. Germline lookup yields CDR1 MNHNS and CDR2 SASEGT. CDR3 in amino acids: CASSEGGPYGYTF. CDR3 nucleotide sequence: TGTGCCAGCAGTGAGGGGGGGCCTTATGGCTACACCTTC.

In this sample, this clone turned up once. The chain combines TRBV11-3 with TRBJ1-5; TRBD1 is a possible D gene (6 bases). Per the germline V gene, CDR1 is SGHNT and CDR2 is YENEEA. V was trimmed by 1 base and J by 0 bases, leaving 13 bases between them. The CDR3 runs to 17 residues. Here the CDR3 DNA reads TGTGCCAGCAGCTTAGGGGGGCTTATGCATAGCAATCAGCCCCAGCATTTT. Its protein is CASSLGGLMHSNQPQHF.

The chain uses TRBV7-2 and TRBJ2-6; 7 bases fit TRBD1. Unmatched junction bases numbered 6, after V lost 1 base and J lost 0 bases. The CDR3 runs 18 residues. Germline V lookup: CDR1 SGHTA, CDR2 FQGNSA. The CDR3 loop reads CASSLGGTGVSGANVLTF. CDR3 nucleotides: TGTGCCAGCAGCTTAGGCGGTACAGGGGTCTCTGGGGCCAACGTCCTGACTTTC.

This chain joins TRBV7-6 and TRBJ2-1; 11 bases match TRBD2. The germline gives CDR1 SGHVS, CDR2 FNYEAQ. This CDR3 is built from 16 residues. With V trimmed by 5 bases and J by 5 bases, 8 bases remained unmatched. The CDR3 reads CASSLLAGVGDNEQFF. The CDR3 nucleotides read TGTGCCAGCAGCCTACTAGCGGGAGTCGGGGACAATGAGCAGTTCTTC.

The chain links TRBV6-1 to TRBJ2-7, with D hard to call. In germline, CDR1 is MNHNS, CDR2 SASEGT. Trimming pared 6 bases from V and 0 bases from J, leaving 15 bases between. This CDR3 has 15 residues. The CDR3 sequence is CASRRLTASSYEQYF. As DNA, the CDR3 is TGTGCCAGCAGGAGATTGACGGCCAGCTCCTACGAGCAGTACTTC.

The J gene is TRBJ1-2, the V gene TRBV19; D is ambiguous. CDR1 and CDR2 from the germline V gene are LNHDA and SQIVND (reference sequence). The CDR3 runs 10 residues. Trimming shortened V by 6 bases and J by 4 bases, and 3 bases separated the two germline ends. The CDR3 loop reads CASSSYGYTF. The CDR3 bases are TGTGCCAGTAGCTCCTATGGCTACACCTTC.

This clone came up once. The genes are TRBV6-4 and TRBJ2-3; weak D call: TRBD1 (6 bases). CDR1 and CDR2 (germline): MRHNA, SNTAGT. Trimming took off 5 bases at V and 0 bases at J, with 12 bases between the two ends. This CDR3 spans 15 amino acids. The CDR3 nucleotides read TGTGCCAGCAGTTCGGGGACAACTAGCACAGATACGCAGTATTTT. Translating it yields CASSSGTTSTDTQYF.

The chain links TRBV5-1 to TRBJ2-1; 12 nucleotides agree with TRBD1. This CDR3 spans 15 amino acids. CDR1 is SGHRS, CDR2 YFSETQ, per germline. The trim removed 5 bases at V and 15 bases at J, leaving 15 bases unmatched. The CDR3 DNA is TGCGCCAGCAGGTCTAACACCGGGACAGGGGGCACGATGTTCTTC. It encodes CASRSNTGTGGTMFF. The full variable domain, with the rest looked up from reference TRBV5-1 and TRBJ2-1, is KAGVTQTPRYLIKTRGQQVTLSCSPISGHRSVSWYQQTPGQGLQFLFEYFSETQRNKGNFPGRFSGRQFSNSRSEMNVSTLELGDSALYLCASRSNTGTGGTMFFGPGTRLTVL.

The J gene is TRBJ1-1, the V gene TRBV18; perhaps TRBD1 as D (6 bases). The V end lost 3 bases, the J end lost 5 bases, and 19 bases lay between the germline ends. This CDR3 spans 16 amino acids. CDR1 is KGHSH and CDR2 is LQKENI in the germline V gene. The CDR3 protein is CASSPLEQGGGTEAFF. CDR3 nucleotide sequence: TGTGCCAGCTCACCCTTGGAACAGGGTGGGGGTACTGAAGCTTTCTTT.

The chain carries TRBV10-1 and TRBJ2-7; D unresolved. The V end was cut by 1 base, the J end by 5 bases, with 12 bases between. This CDR3 comprises 14 residues. Germline CDR1 and CDR2: WNHNN and SYGVQD (reference sequence). As DNA, the CDR3 is TGCGCCAGCAGTGAGTGGCTTAACCCCGACGAGCAGTACTTC. Translating it yields CASSEWLNPDEQYF.

The chain is built from TRBV15 and TRBJ1-2; 7 bases fit TRBD1. This CDR3 comprises 14 residues. With 6 bases clipped from V and 7 bases from J, the junction kept 11 bases outside the gene matches. The germline V gene encodes CDR1 LNHNV and CDR2 YYDKDF (reference sequence). CDR3: CATSKDVGQRGYTF. CDR3 nucleotides: TGTGCCACCAGTAAAGACGTGGGACAGCGTGGCTACACCTTC.